One sample yielded the 15 T cell receptor beta chains listed below, sequenced in a study of shared clonotypes between healthy human individuals. Method: immunoSEQ multiplex PCR; TCRdb's copy keeps in-frame clones and lacks some. This table holds some 380,000 clones, 95% to 97% found once. The sequenced sample consisted of memory CD8+ T cells sorted from blood. The subset is: CD45RO+ cells pooled with CCR7-negative TemRA cells. The receptors derive from a young man in good health.

The chain carries TRBV18 and TRBJ2-7; D is possibly TRBD2 (5 bases). CDR1 KGHSH and CDR2 LQKENI come from the germline V gene. With 5 bases removed from V and 2 bases from J, the gap between germline ends came to 10 bases. The CDR3 extends over 13 amino acids. The CDR3 nucleotides read TGTGCCAGCTCATCACTAGACACCTACGAGCAGTACTTC. This translates into CASSSLDTYEQYF.

J is TRBJ2-1 and V is TRBV5-1; D is perhaps TRBD2 (5 bases). Trimming took 0 bases from V and 2 from J, leaving 6 bases between them. The CDR3 loop spans 14 amino acids. Germline V gene data show CDR1 as SGHRS and CDR2 as YFSETQ. CDR3 coding DNA: TGCGCCAGCAGCTTGGAGCGGACCTACAATGAGCAGTTCTTC. This translates into CASSLERTYNEQFF.

The chain links TRBV9 to TRBJ2-1; 9 nucleotides match TRBD1. Per the germline V gene, CDR1 is SGDLS and CDR2 is YYNGEE. With 3 bases clipped from V and 5 bases from J, the junction kept 6 bases outside the gene matches. The CDR3 length is 15 residues. Here the CDR3 reads CASSGLGQGHNEQFF. The CDR3, as DNA: TGTGCCAGCAGCGGCTTGGGACAGGGACACAATGAGCAGTTCTTC.

This chain connects TRBV7-2 to TRBJ2-3; D gene unclear. V was shortened by 1 base and J by 0 bases, with 5 bases between the two germline ends. This CDR3 is built from 14 residues. Germline loops: CDR1 SGHTA, CDR2 FQGNSA. The CDR3 sequence is CASSLDSSTDTQYF. In DNA, the CDR3 is TGTGCCAGCAGCTTAGACTCAAGCACAGATACGCAGTATTTT. The full variable domain, its missing parts supplied by reference TRBV7-2 and TRBJ2-3, is GAGVSQSPSNKVTEKGKDVELRCDPISGHTALYWYRQSLGQGLEFLIYFQGNSAPDKSGLPSDRFSAERTGGSVSTLTIQRTQQEDSAVYLCASSLDSSTDTQYFGPGTRLTVL.

A single count supports this clone. CDR3 residues: CASKRNGDRGGTQYF. As DNA, the CDR3 is TGTGCCAGCAAACGGAACGGTGACAGGGGAGGGACCCAGTACTTC. V is TRBV6-1 and J is TRBJ2-5; 8 positions match TRBD1. Germline lookup yields CDR1 MNHNS and CDR2 SASEGT. After removal of 7 bases from V and 7 bases from J, the junction contained 14 bases not matched to a gene. The CDR3 has 15 residues.

This rearrangement joins TRBV7-9 to TRBJ2-1, with D perhaps matching TRBD2 (6 bases). The CDR3 spans 15 residues. The germline gives CDR1 SEHNR, CDR2 FQNEAQ (reference sequence). V lost 5 bases and J 3 bases, leaving 14 bases between the germline ends. CDR3 DNA: TGTGCCAGCAGCCTACCCCTAGCGCTCTACAATGAGCAGTTCTTC. Translating gives CASSLPLALYNEQFF.

A note on this clone: The sample has other DNA sequences that encode this CDR3 too. The rearrangement uses TRBV15 and TRBJ1-5; D possibly corresponds to TRBD1 (6 bases). Germline V CDR1 and CDR2: LNHNV, YYDKDF (reference sequence). Trimming took 0 bases from V and 4 from J, leaving 7 bases between them. The length of the CDR3 is 14 residues. The CDR3 region is CATSRDRGNQPQHF. In nucleotides, the CDR3 is TGTGCCACCAGCAGAGATAGGGGGAATCAGCCCCAGCATTTT. Combining the CDR3 with reference TRBV15 and TRBJ1-5 gives the whole variable domain DAMVIQNPRYQVTQFGKPVTLSCSQTLNHNVMYWYQQKSSQAPKLLFHYYDKDFNNEADTPDNFQSRRPNTSFCFLDIRSPGLGDTAMYLCATSRDRGNQPQHFGDGTRLSIL.

This clone was seen only once. The rearrangement uses TRBV5-1 and TRBJ2-4, with a possible D match to TRBD1 (6 bases). The CDR3 is 14 amino acids. V lost 4 bases, J lost 5 bases, and 13 bases lay in between. CDR1 SGHRS and CDR2 YFSETQ come from the germline V gene. The CDR3 nucleotides are TGCGCCAGCAGCACAGGGCAGGGAGAAAACATTCAGTACTTC. Translation gives CASSTGQGENIQYF.

The V and J genes are TRBV6-1 and TRBJ2-7; possible D gene TRBD2, 6 bases. Trimming stripped 1 base from V and 6 bases from J, with 7 bases between. The CDR3 loop spans 12 amino acids. In germline, CDR1 is MNHNS, CDR2 SASEGT. Here the CDR3 DNA reads TGTGCCAGCAGTGAAGAGGAGGGCGAGCAGTACTTC. It specifies CASSEEEGEQYF.

The chain recombines TRBV29-1 with TRBJ1-1, with no clear D. Germline V gene lookup returns CDR1 SQVTM and CDR2 ANQGSEA. There are 12 residues in the CDR3. V dropped 4 bases and J dropped 7 bases, with 13 bases sitting between them. The DNA for the CDR3 is TGCAGCGTTGGGCCTAAAGTCGGTGAAGCTTTCTTT. As protein: CSVGPKVGEAFF.

The chain uses TRBV18 and TRBJ1-3; D is unresolved. Germline lookup yields CDR1 KGHSH and CDR2 LQKENI. The V and J ends lost 0 bases and 2 bases respectively, with 8 bases between them. CDR3 length: 15 amino acids. In nucleotides, the CDR3 is TGTGCCAGCTCACCACCAGGGAAGGCTGGAAACACCATATATTTT. Translated, it gives CASSPPGKAGNTIYF.

As DNA, the CDR3 is TGTGCCAGCAGCTTGAGACTAGCGGGAGAGGGCGGGGAGCTGTTTTTT. This translates into CASSLRLAGEGGELFF. The genes are TRBV7-6 and TRBJ2-2, with 12 bases that match TRBD2. V gave up 3 bases and J gave up 7 bases; unmatched junction bases: 6. The CDR3 covers 16 residues. Germline V gene sequence: CDR1 SGHVS, CDR2 FNYEAQ.

The chain employs TRBV7-9 and TRBJ2-3, with D possibly matching TRBD2 (6 bases). V was trimmed by 4 bases and J by 5 bases, leaving 7 bases between them. The germline V gene has CDR1 SEHNR and CDR2 FQNEAQ (reference sequence). The CDR3 extends over 12 amino acids. The CDR3 protein is CASSSGRDTQYF. The CDR3 nucleotides read TGTGCCAGCAGCTCCGGGAGAGATACGCAGTATTTT.

V gene TRBV11-2 combines with J gene TRBJ2-7, with 7 bases identical to TRBD2. The CDR3 length is 14 residues. V dropped 0 bases and J dropped 7; count of bases not matched to a gene: 6. Per germline, CDR1 SGHAT and CDR2 FQNNGV. CDR3 residues: CASSLESVGGEQYF. The CDR3 DNA follows: TGTGCCAGCAGCTTAGAGTCTGTGGGGGGGGAGCAGTACTTC.

The chain links TRBV5-4 to TRBJ2-5; possibly TRBD2 for D (6 bases). Per germline, CDR1 SGHNT and CDR2 YYREEE (reference sequence). The CDR3 runs 15 residues. The V end was cut by 0 bases, the J end by 2 bases, with 11 bases between. CDR3 in DNA: TGTGCCAGCAGCTTGGGTAGCGGAGCTCAAGAGACCCAGTACTTC. This encodes CASSLGSGAQETQYF.